The rows below give T cell receptor beta chains drawn from one sample of a study of shared clonotypes between healthy human individuals. Some clones are missing from TCRdb's copy, which holds only in-frame ones; the method was immunoSEQ multiplex PCR. Found here are approximately 2,200,000 clones, 85% to 95% of them singletons; the top ten hold more than 1.5%. Input material: naive CD8+ T cells from PBMCs. Source of these receptors: a man in his late teens or twenties in good health. Some clones in this sample may be carry-over from other donors' samples. The CDR3 runs from the conserved cysteine through the conserved F or W. A D gene is named only where the DNA matches it firmly. The size of a clone is reported for some rows only, either as once, few or many, or as a class for expanded clones.

DNA: TGTGCCAGCAGGGCCCCTTCTGGGGGCCACGAGCAGTACTTC
CDR3: CASRAPSGGHEQYF
size: .
D: .
V: TRBV6-1
J: TRBJ2-7

DNA: TGTGCCAGCAGCCCGCTATTAGAGGTTGGTTACGAGCAGTACTTC
CDR3: CASSPLLEVGYEQYF
size: .
D: .
V: TRBV7-9
J: TRBJ2-7

DNA: TGTGCCAGCAGGGAGACAATGTTTTTCACTGAAGCTTTCTTT
CDR3: CASRETMFFTEAFF
size: .
D: .
V: TRBV6-1
J: TRBJ1-1

DNA: TGCGCCAGCAGCCCCCAGTCTGGAGAGGGCTACGAGCAGTACTTC
CDR3: CASSPQSGEGYEQYF
size: .
D: .
V: TRBV4-3
J: TRBJ2-7

DNA: TGTGCCAGCAGTGGTTCGGCAGGGGGGAGCTACGAGCAGTACTTC
CDR3: CASSGSAGGSYEQYF
size: .
D: .
V: TRBV2
J: TRBJ2-7

DNA: TGTGCCTGCCAGATGTCGCCCCATTCTGGAAACACCATATATTTT
CDR3: CACQMSPHSGNTIYF
size: .
D: .
V: TRBV2
J: TRBJ1-3

DNA: TGTGCCAGCAGTTACAGGCACCAAGAGACCCAGTACTTC
CDR3: CASSYRHQETQYF
size: .
D: .
V: TRBV27
J: TRBJ2-5

DNA: TGTGCCAGCAGCCCTGGGGCAGGGAAGTTGGACGAGCAGTACTTC
CDR3: CASSPGAGKLDEQYF
size: .
D: .
V: TRBV11-2
J: TRBJ2-7

DNA: TGTGCCAGCAGCGGGGGCAAACCATCCTACGAGCAGTACTTC
CDR3: CASSGGKPSYEQYF
size: .
D: .
V: TRBV9
J: TRBJ2-7

DNA: TGTGCCAGCAGTTACACAGCGGGGACAGCCAACTACGAGCAGTACTTC
CDR3: CASSYTAGTANYEQYF
size: .
D: .
V: TRBV6-5
J: TRBJ2-7

DNA: TGTGCCAGCAGTTGGGGAGGGGGCTCTAACTATGGCTACACCTTC
CDR3: CASSWGGGSNYGYTF
size: .
D: TRBD1
V: TRBV27
J: TRBJ1-2

DNA: TGCGCCAGCAGCCTTGGGACAGGGGGATACAATGAGCAGTTCTTC
CDR3: CASSLGTGGYNEQFF
size: .
D: TRBD1
V: TRBV5-1
J: TRBJ2-1

DNA: TGTGCCAGCAGCACCCTGGGGAGCGCAGATACGCAATATTTT
CDR3: CASSTLGSADTQYF
size: .
D: .
V: TRBV11-2
J: TRBJ2-3

DNA: TGTGCCAGCAGCTTGGCCGTAACAGGAATAAACACTGAAGCTTTCTTT
CDR3: CASSLAVTGINTEAFF
size: .
D: .
V: TRBV5-4
J: TRBJ1-1

DNA: TGTGCCAGCAGTTTATTCGGGGGTATGTATCAGCCCCAGCATTTT
CDR3: CASSLFGGMYQPQHF
size: once
D: .
V: TRBV27
J: TRBJ1-5

DNA: TGTGCCAGTAGCTTCGCGGGAGAGACCGGGGAGCTGTTTTTT
CDR3: CASSFAGETGELFF
size: .
D: TRBD2
V: TRBV19
J: TRBJ2-2

DNA: TGTGCCAGCAGTCTCCAACCGGGACTAGCGGGTCAAGAGACCCAGTACTTC
CDR3: CASSLQPGLAGQETQYF
size: once
D: TRBD2
V: TRBV28
J: TRBJ2-5

DNA: TGTGCCAGTAGCCCCTTAAGGACGGACATGAACACTGAAGCTTTCTTT
CDR3: CASSPLRTDMNTEAFF
size: .
D: .
V: TRBV19
J: TRBJ1-1

DNA: TGTGCCAGCAGCGACAGGGGCGCGGGAGAGACCCAGTACTTC
CDR3: CASSDRGAGETQYF
size: .
D: TRBD1
V: TRBV6-6
J: TRBJ2-5

DNA: TGTGCCAGCAGCCCTTGGATTGGGGGACTCTACGAGCAGTACTTC
CDR3: CASSPWIGGLYEQYF
size: .
D: .
V: TRBV9
J: TRBJ2-7

DNA: TGCGCCAGCAGCTTTGGAGAAGCTTTCTTT
CDR3: CASSFGEAFF
size: .
D: .
V: TRBV5-1
J: TRBJ1-1

DNA: TGCGCCAGCAGCCCTGGGGTAGGGGTTCGCGACACTGAAGCTTTCTTT
CDR3: CASSPGVGVRDTEAFF
size: .
D: .
V: TRBV5-1
J: TRBJ1-1

DNA: TGTGCCACCAGCAGCCCTTCAACCGGGACCCAAGAGACCCAGTACTTC
CDR3: CATSSPSTGTQETQYF
size: .
D: .
V: TRBV15
J: TRBJ2-5

DNA: TGTGCCAGCAGCGTAGGTGGTAGTAACGTCCACGAGCAGTACTTC
CDR3: CASSVGGSNVHEQYF
size: .
D: .
V: TRBV9
J: TRBJ2-7

DNA: TGTGCCAGCAGCCAAGGGACGGACCTAGCCAAAAACATTCAGTACTTC
CDR3: CASSQGTDLAKNIQYF
size: .
D: .
V: TRBV7-7
J: TRBJ2-4

DNA: TGTGCCAGCAGCTTAGACCCCCGAGGGTACGAGCAGTACTTC
CDR3: CASSLDPRGYEQYF
size: once
D: .
V: TRBV11-2
J: TRBJ2-7

DNA: TGTGCCAGCAGTTTCCATCTAGCGAGGGTTGGCGAGCAGTACTTC
CDR3: CASSFHLARVGEQYF
size: .
D: .
V: TRBV28
J: TRBJ2-7

DNA: TGTGCCAGCTCACCGAAGGCAGTCGAGGAGACCCAGTACTTC
CDR3: CASSPKAVEETQYF
size: .
D: .
V: TRBV18
J: TRBJ2-5

DNA: TGTGCCAGCAGCTTGGCCTCGGGCTACGAGCAGTACTTC
CDR3: CASSLASGYEQYF
size: .
D: .
V: TRBV5-6
J: TRBJ2-7

DNA: TGTGCCAGCAGTGAACTATGGGGGGACTTAGCCTACGAGCAGTACTTC
CDR3: CASSELWGDLAYEQYF
size: .
D: .
V: TRBV2
J: TRBJ2-7

DNA: TGTGCCACTACGCAATCCGAAGGAAGGGGTACCTACGAGCAGTACTTC
CDR3: CATTQSEGRGTYEQYF
size: .
D: .
V: TRBV10-3
J: TRBJ2-7

DNA: TGTGCCATCAGTGATTTTTCTGGGTTTCGTGGTCTAGCGGGAATCGACGAGCAGTACTTC
CDR3: CAISDFSGFRGLAGIDEQYF
size: .
D: TRBD2
V: TRBV10-3
J: TRBJ2-7

DNA: TGCAGCGTTGAAGAGGGGGCAGGGGATACGCAGTATTTT
CDR3: CSVEEGAGDTQYF
size: .
D: .
V: TRBV29-1
J: TRBJ2-3

DNA: TGTGCCAGCAGCTGGGGTTCCGGGGAGCAGTACTTC
CDR3: CASSWGSGEQYF
size: .
D: .
V: TRBV5-4
J: TRBJ2-7

DNA: TGTGCCAGCAGTCAGGGGGCGCGGGTAGGAGAAAAACTGTTTTTT
CDR3: CASSQGARVGEKLFF
size: .
D: TRBD1
V: TRBV2
J: TRBJ1-4

DNA: TGCGCCAGCACCCCGGGGAACACTGAAGCTTTCTTT
CDR3: CASTPGNTEAFF
size: few
D: .
V: TRBV5-1
J: TRBJ1-1

DNA: TGTGCCACTGGGGAAGCTTTCTTT
CDR3: CATGEAFF
size: few
D: .
V: TRBV28
J: TRBJ1-1

DNA: TGTGCCAGTAGTATAGACAGGGACAGGGGGTTCACCGGGGAGCTGTTTTTT
CDR3: CASSIDRDRGFTGELFF
size: .
D: TRBD1
V: TRBV19
J: TRBJ2-2

DNA: TGTGCCAGTAGTATAGATTGGCCGGGGGAGCAGTACTTC
CDR3: CASSIDWPGEQYF
size: once
D: .
V: TRBV19
J: TRBJ2-7

DNA: TGTGCCAGCAGCTCTAGCGTCGCAAGCGCGAACACCGGGGAGCTGTTTTTT
CDR3: CASSSSVASANTGELFF
size: .
D: .
V: TRBV7-9
J: TRBJ2-2

DNA: TGTGCCAGCAGAAGCAACAGGGAAATTTACAATGAGCAGTTCTTC
CDR3: CASRSNREIYNEQFF
size: .
D: .
V: TRBV6-6
J: TRBJ2-1

DNA: TGTGCCAGTAGTATAGGGCTAGCGGGAGGACTCTACGAGCAGTACTTC
CDR3: CASSIGLAGGLYEQYF
size: .
D: TRBD2
V: TRBV19
J: TRBJ2-7

DNA: TGCGCCAGCAGCCGAGAGCTTCGGACTAGCGGGAGCCGTGAGCAGTTCTTC
CDR3: CASSRELRTSGSREQFF
size: .
D: TRBD2
V: TRBV4-1
J: TRBJ2-1

DNA: TGTGCCAGTAGTATGAGGACAGTTAATGAAAAACTGTTTTTT
CDR3: CASSMRTVNEKLFF
size: .
D: .
V: TRBV19
J: TRBJ1-4

DNA: TGTGCCAGCAGCTCCCGGGGCCTGAACACTGAAGCTTTCTTT
CDR3: CASSSRGLNTEAFF
size: .
D: .
V: TRBV11-2
J: TRBJ1-1